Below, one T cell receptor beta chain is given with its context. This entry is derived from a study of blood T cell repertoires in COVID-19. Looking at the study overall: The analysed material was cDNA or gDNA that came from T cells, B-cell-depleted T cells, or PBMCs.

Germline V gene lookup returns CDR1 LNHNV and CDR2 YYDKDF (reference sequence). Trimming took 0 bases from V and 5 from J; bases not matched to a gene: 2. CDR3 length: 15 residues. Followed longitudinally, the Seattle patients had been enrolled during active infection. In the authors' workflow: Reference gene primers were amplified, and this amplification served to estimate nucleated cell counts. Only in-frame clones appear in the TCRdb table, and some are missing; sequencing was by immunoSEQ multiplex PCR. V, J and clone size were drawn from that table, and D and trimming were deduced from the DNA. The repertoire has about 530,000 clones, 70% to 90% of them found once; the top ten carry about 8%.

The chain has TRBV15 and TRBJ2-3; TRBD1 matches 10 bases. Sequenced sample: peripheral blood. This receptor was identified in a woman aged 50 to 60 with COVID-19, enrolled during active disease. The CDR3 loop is CATSRDGDRGDTQYF. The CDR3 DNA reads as TGTGCCACCAGCAGAGATGGGGACAGGGGAGATACGCAGTATTTT.